This T cell receptor beta chain was found in a study of Ad26.COV2.S vaccination and SARS-CoV-2 variants. Stated treatment: roughly 19 received Ad26.COV2.S at low or high dose, single or two shots; roughly five received placebo; per-sample allocation not given. Vaccine and placebo recipients were sampled on day 63 after the first injection. Sequencing used immunoSEQ multiplex PCR; TCRdb keeps in-frame clones, though not all of them. The repertoire holds about 480,000 clones, with around 85% as singletons. The receptor's source is a person aged 18-60 years who received the Ad26.COV2.S COVID-19 vaccine or a placebo. This sample comprised peripheral blood, obtained in a trial of Ad26.COV2.S vaccine versus placebo.

The CDR3 loop reads CATSRDGTLVDEQFF. As DNA, the CDR3 is TGTGCCACCAGCAGAGATGGAACCTTGGTGGATGAGCAGTTCTTC. The V call is TRBV15, the J call TRBJ2-1, with no clear D. CDR3 size: 15 residues. The V end lost 0 bases, the J end lost 8 bases, and 14 bases lay between the germline ends. The germline V gene encodes CDR1 LNHNV and CDR2 YYDKDF (reference sequence).